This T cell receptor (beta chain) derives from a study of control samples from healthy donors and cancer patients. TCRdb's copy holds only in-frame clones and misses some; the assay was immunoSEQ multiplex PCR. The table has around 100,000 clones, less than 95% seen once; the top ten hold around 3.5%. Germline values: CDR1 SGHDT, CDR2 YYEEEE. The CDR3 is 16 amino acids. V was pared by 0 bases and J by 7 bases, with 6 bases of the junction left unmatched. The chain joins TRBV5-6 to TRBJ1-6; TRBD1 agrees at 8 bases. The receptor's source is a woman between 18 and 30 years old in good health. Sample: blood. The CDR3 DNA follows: TGTGCCAGCAGCTTGGCCGGGACAGGTGGAAATTCACCCCTCCACTTT. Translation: CASSLAGTGGNSPLHF.